This T cell receptor (beta chain) came from a study of molecular identifiers for immune sequencing clone quantification. At the level of the study: For replicates, RNA isolated from around 20,000 or 99,000 naive CD8 cells was divided into five portions, of which four were sequenced.

V lost 7 bases and J lost 2; bases outside the gene matches: 8. The CDR3 runs 15 residues. Per germline, CDR1 MDHEN and CDR2 SYDVKM. This clonotype was seen repeatedly, ten times or more. It was with previously described methods and listed TCR primers that bulk TCR libraries were made. MiXCR, applied by TCRdb to the PCR reads, yields one record per CDR3 protein. The data show just under 650,000 distinct CDR3 sequences, with roughly 21% seen just once and 0.85% held by the top ten. Using 10%, 30% or 50% RNA, naive CD8 libraries were derived from 20,000 to 1,000,000 sorted cells. This TCR was sampled from a human donor in good health. Some libraries in this study had Jurkat cell RNA spiked in. This sequence joins TRBV28 and TRBJ2-3; 8 bases agree with TRBD2. The sequencing input was naive CD8+ T cells from blood, with Jurkat cell RNA spiked in. The subset: FACS-sorted CD8+CD4-CCR7+CD45RA+ naive T cells. In DNA form, the CDR3 reads TGTGCCAGCACCCTTCAGCGGGAGTACACAGATACGCAGTATTTT. It is translated as CASTLQREYTDTQYF.